This TCR beta chain was observed in a study of cytomegalovirus exposure and HLA in healthy donors. Study-level points and caveats: Most TCR sequences were uncommon, yet certain public TCRs appeared in many donors. Follow-up analysis later connected one missense variant in DCLRE1C with trimming of TCR beta V- and J-genes.

A note on this clone: What it binds is not known.

A multiplex PCR was run with 60 Vbeta primers and 13 Jbeta primers. Data came from immunoSEQ multiplex PCR; TCRdb stores just in-frame clones and leaves some out. The data contain about 160,000 clones, 70% to 90% of them singletons. This CDR3 spans 16 amino acids. With 5 bases clipped from V and 2 bases from J, the junction kept 7 bases outside the gene matches. Germline-derived CDR1 and CDR2 are SEHNR and FQNEAQ (reference sequence). The chain combines TRBV7-9 with TRBJ2-3, with 10 nucleotides matching TRBD2. The clonotype comes from a woman aged 30 to 39 in good health and CMV-seronegative. The sample taken for sequencing was PBMCs. The CDR3 DNA sequence: TGTGCCAGCAGCCCCCAAGCGGGGGGGGCCACAGATACGCAGTATTTT. Translation: CASSPQAGGATDTQYF.